The clone carrying this T cell receptor (beta chain) was counted ten times or more. As yet, its antigen is unknown. This record comes from a study of regulatory T cells in long-lasting Graves disease. General observations from the study: Investigators studied peripheral blood only, not thyroid tissue.

CDR3 length: 15 amino acids. The V gene's germline CDR1 is MGHDK and CDR2 SYGVNS. Trimming removed 0 bases from V and 0 bases from J, with 8 bases in between. The time point denotes: newly diagnosed GD, antithyroid drugs for less than 3 months. RNA isolated from PBMCs was used to make the TCR library. Construction of the TCR beta libraries employed iRepertoire HTBI primers in conjunction with Arm-PCR of CDR3 regions. TCRdb fed the multiplex PCR reads into MiXCR, producing one record per CDR3 protein. The sample shows roughly 400,000 distinct CDR3 sequences, 15% of them seen only once. The same data also contributed to another study, on T cells in Graves' hyperthyroidism and ophthalmopathy.

The sequence came from a woman in her forties with Graves disease. The V call is TRBV25-1, the J call TRBJ2-5; D remains unclear. Specimen: peripheral blood mononuclear cells (PBMCs), collected at new diagnosis, from a patient treated with antithyroid drugs. Written as DNA, the CDR3 is TGTGCCAGCAGTGAATATACACAAAACCAAGAGACCCAGTACTTC. Its translation: CASSEYTQNQETQYF.